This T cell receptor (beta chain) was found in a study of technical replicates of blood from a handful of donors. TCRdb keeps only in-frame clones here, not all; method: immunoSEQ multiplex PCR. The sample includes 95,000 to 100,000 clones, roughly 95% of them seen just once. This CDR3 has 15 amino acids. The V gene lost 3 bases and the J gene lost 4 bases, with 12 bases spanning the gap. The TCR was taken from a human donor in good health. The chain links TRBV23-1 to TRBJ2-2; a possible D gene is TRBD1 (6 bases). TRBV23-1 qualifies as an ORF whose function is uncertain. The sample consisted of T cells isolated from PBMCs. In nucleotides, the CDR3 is TGCGCCAGCAGTCAGCACAGGGCGATCACCGGGGAGCTGTTTTTT. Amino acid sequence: CASSQHRAITGELFF.